This TCR beta chain was observed in a study of response to subunit inactivated influenza vaccine. The CDR3 spans 13 residues. CDR1 and CDR2 (germline): SGHRS, YFSETQ. V was pared by 3 bases and J by 2 bases, with 7 bases between. Each CDR3 protein gets one entry after TCRdb re-called the RT-PCR reads with MiXCR. The repertoire has roughly 500,000 distinct CDR3 sequences, around a quarter of them found once; the top ten carry 2.5% to 3.5%. This clonotype was seen repeatedly, ten times or more. These data were also filed under a second study, of T cells expressing NK-cell markers. As that report states: 5'RACE template switching with UMIs generated TCR beta cDNA. Sorted CD3+CD56+NKG2C+, CD3+CD56+NKG2C- and CD3+CD56-NKG2C+ T cells provided the TCR beta repertoires.

The rearrangement links TRBV5-1 to TRBJ2-3, with a tentative D call TRBD2 (5 bases). The sequencing used CD4+ T cells sorted from PBMCs, collected 11 to 12 days after vaccination. This receptor was taken from a man between 45 and 60 years old who received an inactivated influenza vaccine. CDR3 region: CASSSGTTDTQYF. CDR3 sequence (DNA): TGCGCCAGCAGCTCGGGAACCACAGATACGCAGTATTTT.